One T cell receptor (beta chain) is described in this entry. The antigen remains undetermined. TCRdb independently ran MiXCR on the reads; one entry per CDR3 protein. This table holds around 300,000 distinct CDR3 sequences, around 20% found once. After removal of 5 bases from V and 8 bases from J, the junction contained 10 bases not matched to a gene. CDR1 and CDR2 from the germline V gene are MNHEY and SVGAGI. This CDR3 spans 14 amino acids. The data stem from a study of T cell repertoires in cytomegalovirus infection. Study summary: Use of recently identified HLA-C-restricted and well-studied HLA-B-restricted CMV epitopes was part of the study. Public TCR beta signatures marked donors with CMV infection and the matching HLA. Study-level results: Dominating the ex vivo response were TCR beta clonotypes that were CMV-specific and HLA-C-restricted.

The material was cultured PBMCs, obtained from culture after CMV antigen stimulation. The J gene is TRBJ1-2, the V gene TRBV6-5; 8 bases match TRBD1. The source of this sequence is a human donor in good health (CMV status not recorded). Some clones in this sample may be carry-over from other donors' samples. CDR3 residues: CASSARGLTWGYTF. The CDR3 bases are TGTGCCAGCAGTGCCAGGGGGCTGACGTGGGGCTACACCTTC.